Only one count was recorded for the clone carrying this T cell receptor (beta chain). The antigen remains unidentified. This sample was included in a study of cytomegalovirus exposure and HLA in healthy donors. 13 Jbeta primers and 60 Vbeta primers were used for the PCR. Methods used by the authors: A follow-up analysis tallied about 88 million unique TCR beta chains, about 10 million shared. Repertoires were generated with immunoSEQ multiplex PCR, while TCRdb's copy carries only in-frame clones and drops some. V, J and clone size are those of that table, while D and trimming were read from the DNA. The profile covers 100,000 to 150,000 clones, with roughly 78% appearing a single time and 1% taken by the ten largest. Study-level points and caveats: Among the CMV-associated chains, a few were confirmed in vitro as specific for CMV antigens. V- and J-gene trimming of TCR beta was linked (in a later analysis) to a missense DCLRE1C variant. Association with HLA alleles at 0.05 false discovery rate was found for approximately 18,000 TCR beta sequences in a later analysis.

Losses at the gene ends were 4 bases for V and 4 bases for J; bases not matched to a gene: 11. The CDR3 sequence is 17 residues long. The V gene's germline CDR1 is SGHNT and CDR2 YYREEE (reference sequence). What was sequenced was PBMCs. This TCR was sampled from a man aged 35-49 years in good health and CMV-seronegative. The chain employs TRBV5-4 and TRBJ2-2; 9 positions agree with TRBD1. DNA for the CDR3: TGTGCCAGCAGCCCCCGCGGCTGGACAGGGGTCACCGGGGAGCTGTTTTTT. It specifies CASSPRGWTGVTGELFF.